Presented here are 27 T cell receptor beta chains from one specimen sequenced in a study of T cell responses to AZD1222 COVID-19 vaccine. Only in-frame clones appear in the TCRdb table, and some are missing; sequencing was by immunoSEQ multiplex PCR. This sample has approximately 76,000 clones, with around four fifths found just once. This sample comprised peripheral blood, obtained on day 0 of AZD1222 vaccination. These receptors were obtained from an adult in good health.

The J gene is TRBJ1-2, the V gene TRBV10-1; D possibly corresponds to TRBD1 (5 bases). This CDR3 has 15 residues. Deletions cut 3 bases from V and 4 bases from J, with 15 bases between. Germline CDR1 is WNHNN and CDR2 is SYGVQD (reference sequence). CDR3 region: CASSEDWGLGYGYTF. The CDR3 DNA reads as TGCGCCAGCAGTGAAGATTGGGGCCTCGGCTATGGCTACACCTTC.

The chain combines TRBV6-2 or TRBV6-3 with TRBJ2-3; D is undetermined. The germline V gene has CDR1 MNHEY and CDR2 SVGEGT. This CDR3 has 15 residues. V was shortened by 2 bases and J by 0 bases, with 9 bases between the two germline ends. CDR3 bases: TGTGCCAGCAGTTACACGTATTATAGCACAGATACGCAGTATTTT. Its translation is CASSYTYYSTDTQYF.

The table lists this clone with a count of one. V and J are TRBV18 and TRBJ1-4; D unclear. Germline CDR1 is KGHSH and CDR2 is LQKENI. The CDR3 has 14 amino acids. Trimming pared 4 bases from V and 3 bases from J, leaving 9 bases between. The CDR3 DNA follows: TGTGCCAGCTCACGGTGGGAGGCTAATGAAAAACTGTTTTTT. Amino acid sequence: CASSRWEANEKLFF.

V usage is TRBV3-1 (or the pseudogene TRBV3-2) and J usage is TRBJ2-5; 10 nucleotides align to TRBD2. This CDR3 is 18 amino acids long. The V gene end was trimmed by 1 base and the J gene end by 3 bases; junction bases not matched to a gene: 11. Germline CDR1 reads LGHDT; CDR2 reads YNNKEL (reference sequence). CDR3 sequence (DNA): TGTGCCAGCAGCCAAGTTGTAAGCGGGGGGGTCTCCGAAGAGACCCAGTACTTC. It is translated as CASSQVVSGGVSEETQYF.

The chain uses TRBV6-1 and TRBJ2-7; the match to TRBD1 covers 10 bases. The CDR3 consists of 15 residues. The junction had 4 bases not matched to a gene; V was cut back by 2 bases and J by 3 bases. Per germline, CDR1 MNHNS and CDR2 SASEGT. The CDR3 bases are TGTGCCAGCAGTGAACGGGACAGGGGAGTCTACGAGCAGTACTTC. It is translated as CASSERDRGVYEQYF.

The chain employs TRBV7-2 and TRBJ2-1; maybe TRBD1 (6 bases). The CDR3 extends over 17 amino acids. CDR1 and CDR2 (germline): SGHTA, FQGNSA. Trimming left V 3 bases short and J 7 bases short, with 22 bases between. The CDR3 sequence: CASSFGSVRDISNEQFF. CDR3 in DNA: TGTGCCAGCAGCTTCGGATCGGTCAGGGACATTTCGAATGAGCAGTTCTTC.

The chain is built from TRBV9 and TRBJ2-7; 10 bases are shared with TRBD1. Germline V gene lookup returns CDR1 SGDLS and CDR2 YYNGEE. V dropped 3 bases and J dropped 2; count of bases not matched to a gene: 8. There are 16 residues in the CDR3. DNA for the CDR3: TGTGCCAGCAGCGCCCTAGACAGGGGGCGACCCTACGAGCAGTACTTC. Translation gives CASSALDRGRPYEQYF.

The genes are TRBV7-9 and TRBJ2-7; perhaps TRBD2 as D (6 bases). The ends were cut back, 5 bases at V and 4 bases at J, with 15 bases in the middle. The V gene's germline CDR1 is SEHNR and CDR2 FQNEAQ (reference sequence). This CDR3 has 14 residues. CDR3 bases: TGTGCCAGCAGCCCCCTGGTTGGGGGGTACGAGCAGTACTTC. This translates into CASSPLVGGYEQYF.

The J gene is TRBJ2-2, the V gene TRBV6-4, with TRBD1 identical over 10 bases. This CDR3 region has 15 residues. The germline gives CDR1 MRHNA, CDR2 SNTAGT. After removal of 3 bases from V and 5 bases from J, the junction contained 3 bases not matched to a gene. CDR3 residues: CASSDKGQGTGELFF. CDR3 DNA: TGTGCCAGCAGTGATAAGGGACAGGGGACCGGGGAGCTGTTTTTT.

V usage is TRBV4-3 and J usage is TRBJ2-1; D may be TRBD2 (6 bases). There are 17 residues in the CDR3. CDR1 LGHNA and CDR2 YSLEER come from the germline V gene. Trimming took off 2 bases at V and 7 bases at J, with 21 bases between the two ends. The CDR3 DNA sequence: TGCGCCAGCAGCCAATCCACCGGGACTCGACTTTGGAATGAGCAGTTCTTC. Translating it yields CASSQSTGTRLWNEQFF.

The rearrangement links TRBV5-1 to TRBJ2-1; 9 bases line up with TRBD2. The length of the CDR3 is 15 residues. Germline CDR1 is SGHRS and CDR2 is YFSETQ. V was pared by 1 base and J by 7 bases, with 6 bases of the junction left unmatched. CDR3 bases: TGCGCCAGCAGCTTGTTAGCGGGGGAGGGGAATGAGCAGTTCTTC. Amino acids: CASSLLAGEGNEQFF.

This clone was seen only once. This sequence joins TRBV7-2 and TRBJ1-5, with D maybe TRBD1 (5 bases). The CDR3 is made up of 13 amino acids. The germline gives CDR1 SGHTA, CDR2 FQGNSA. The V end was cut by 4 bases, the J end by 4 bases, with 8 bases between. The CDR3 DNA reads as TGTGCCAGCAGCTCACAGGCTAATCAGCCCCAGCATTTT. This encodes CASSSQANQPQHF.

The genes are TRBV9 and TRBJ2-5, with 9 nucleotides matching TRBD2. This CDR3 comprises 15 residues. Losses at the gene ends were 4 bases for V and 4 bases for J; bases not matched to a gene: 8. Germline V gene sequence: CDR1 SGDLS, CDR2 YYNGEE. CDR3 nucleotide sequence: TGTGCCAGCAGCCGGCAGGCGGGAGGGCCAGAGACCCAGTACTTC. This codes for CASSRQAGGPETQYF.

The J gene is TRBJ1-1, the V gene TRBV27; tentatively, D is TRBD1 (5 bases). This CDR3 has 15 amino acids. The germline V and J ends were trimmed by 4 bases and 4 bases, with 16 bases remaining between them. Germline CDR1 reads MNHEY; CDR2 reads SMNVEV (reference sequence). Here the CDR3 DNA reads TGTGCCAGCAGTTCGGCGGTGGGGGTAATCACTGAAGCTTTCTTT. Its protein product is CASSSAVGVITEAFF.

J is TRBJ2-3 and V is TRBV30; TRBD1 is a possible D gene (5 bases). The V gene lost 0 bases and the J gene lost 3 bases, with 10 bases spanning the gap. CDR3 length: 14 amino acids. Per the germline V gene, CDR1 is GTSNPN and CDR2 is SVGIG (reference sequence). For the CDR3, the DNA is TGTGCCTGGAGTGTACGGCAGGGTACAGATACGCAGTATTTT. This sequence encodes CAWSVRQGTDTQYF.

The rearrangement joins TRBV4-1 to TRBJ1-1; D remains ambiguous. The germline gives CDR1 MGHRA, CDR2 YSYEKL. The CDR3 is 13 residues long. Trimming pared 1 base from V and 6 bases from J, leaving 9 bases between. The CDR3 bases are TGCGCCAGCAGCCAAGCATCGGTTTCTGAAGCTTTCTTT. Protein sequence: CASSQASVSEAFF.

V gene TRBV3-1 (or the pseudogene TRBV3-2) combines with J gene TRBJ2-7; TRBD2 matches at 13 bases. The CDR3 extends over 16 amino acids. The ends lost 5 bases at V and 7 bases at J; junction bases unmatched: 11. The germline V gene has CDR1 LGHDT and CDR2 YNNKEL (reference sequence). CDR3 nucleotides: TGTGCCAGCAGCTCTAATGGACTAGCGGGAGTGGGAGAGCAGTACTTC. Encoded protein: CASSSNGLAGVGEQYF.

The chain carries TRBV6-2 or TRBV6-3 and TRBJ1-2; D unresolved. The germline V gene encodes CDR1 MNHEY and CDR2 SVGEGT. The length of the CDR3 is 14 residues. V was trimmed by 1 base and J by 4 bases, leaving 10 bases between them. CDR3 in amino acids: CASSYYPESYGYTF. CDR3 coding DNA: TGTGCCAGCAGTTACTACCCGGAAAGCTATGGCTACACCTTC.

The chain recombines TRBV7-8 with TRBJ1-2, with D possibly TRBD1 on 5 matching bases. Germline CDR1 SGHVS, CDR2 FQNEAQ. The germline V and J ends were trimmed by 5 bases and 6 bases, with 10 bases remaining between them. CDR3 size: 12 residues. CDR3 DNA sequence: TGTGCCAGCAGCCCGGGGACCAATGGCTACACCTTC. Its translation: CASSPGTNGYTF.

The V and J genes are TRBV4-1 and TRBJ2-1; 12 positions match TRBD2. Per the germline V gene, CDR1 is MGHRA and CDR2 is YSYEKL. Trimming cost V 1 base and J 7 bases; bases outside gene matches: 2. The CDR3 is made up of 15 amino acids. The CDR3 spells CASSQASGGANEQFF. Written as DNA, the CDR3 is TGCGCCAGCAGCCAAGCTAGCGGGGGGGCTAATGAGCAGTTCTTC.

This chain joins TRBV4-1 and TRBJ2-7; D is possibly TRBD2 (5 bases). The CDR3 loop spans 14 amino acids. Germline CDR1 is MGHRA and CDR2 is YSYEKL. Trimming took 1 base from V and 2 from J, leaving 9 bases between them. In nucleotides, the CDR3 is TGCGCCAGCAGCCAAGGGACTCCGACCTACGAGCAGTACTTC. Amino acids: CASSQGTPTYEQYF.

V usage is TRBV3-1 (or the pseudogene TRBV3-2) and J usage is TRBJ1-4, with 7 bases lining up with TRBD1. The CDR3 runs to 16 residues. The germline V gene encodes CDR1 LGHDT and CDR2 YNNKEL (reference sequence). Losses at the gene ends were 3 bases for V and 4 bases for J; bases not matched to a gene: 8. The CDR3 nucleotides are TGTGCCAGCAGCCAGCGACCGGGACAGAGTAATGAAAAACTGTTTTTT. It codes for CASSQRPGQSNEKLFF.

This rearrangement joins TRBV7-9 to TRBJ1-1, with D hard to call. CDR3 length equals 10 residues. V was cut by 11 bases and J by 1 base, with 5 bases left in between. Germline V gene data show CDR1 as SEHNR and CDR2 as FQNEAQ (reference sequence). CDR3 DNA: TGTGCCTCCAGGAACACTGAAGCTTTCTTT. This sequence encodes CASRNTEAFF.

CDR3 coding DNA: TGTGCCAGCAGCCCCATCCGGACAGGGGCGTCGACTATGGGCTACACCTTC. Translating it yields CASSPIRTGASTMGYTF. The gene calls are TRBV5-4 and TRBJ1-2; 9 bases agree with TRBD1. The CDR3 has 17 residues. Trimming at V came to 4 bases and at J to 8 bases, leaving 18 bases not matched to a gene. Germline values: CDR1 SGHNT, CDR2 YYREEE (reference sequence).

The chain joins TRBV3-1 (or the pseudogene TRBV3-2) to TRBJ2-3; perhaps TRBD2 as D (5 bases). The CDR3 consists of 13 residues. CDR1 is LGHDT and CDR2 is YNNKEL in the germline V gene (reference sequence). The V end was cut by 5 bases, the J end by 7 bases, with 13 bases between. The CDR3 sequence is CASSDSGGYTQYF. The CDR3 DNA reads as TGTGCCAGCAGCGACTCCGGAGGCTATACGCAGTATTTT.

The chain links TRBV6-5 to TRBJ2-7, with D hard to call. The CDR3 sequence is 16 residues long. Per germline, CDR1 MNHEY and CDR2 SVGAGI. Trimming removed 0 bases at V and 0 bases at J, with 12 bases between. The CDR3 DNA reads as TGTGCCAGCAGTTACTCGAGGACGTCGTACTCCTACGAGCAGTACTTC. This translates into CASSYSRTSYSYEQYF.

V usage is TRBV28 and J usage is TRBJ1-2; TRBD1 matches at 7 bases. The V gene end was trimmed by 6 bases and the J gene end by 4 bases; junction bases not matched to a gene: 5. CDR3 size: 13 residues. Germline CDR1 and CDR2: MDHEN and SYDVKM. The CDR3 sequence is CASSPGQRYGYTF. The CDR3 region has the DNA TGTGCCAGCAGCCCGGGACAGCGCTATGGCTACACCTTC.